This T cell receptor (beta chain) came from a study of blood T cell repertoires in COVID-19. Study summary: PBMCs, B-cell-depleted T cells, or T cells provided the cDNA or gDNA that made up the material.

Original data processing: Reference gene primer amplification in the assay estimated nucleated cell counts. TCRdb's copy holds only in-frame clones and misses some; the assay was immunoSEQ multiplex PCR. That table is the source of V, J and clone size, and D and trimming were worked out from the DNA. The data show about 100,000 clones, with roughly 88% seen just once and 6.5% to 8% held by the top ten. Per germline, CDR1 SEHNR and CDR2 FQNEAQ (reference sequence). J gave up 2 bases and V 1 base, and 4 bases lay outside the gene matches. This CDR3 has 16 amino acids. The sequence came from a man in his late teens or twenties with COVID-19, enrolled during active disease. The rearrangement links TRBV7-9 to TRBJ2-3; TRBD2 aligns across 9 bases. Sequenced sample: peripheral blood. CDR3 region: CASSLGVAGDTDTQYF. CDR3 DNA sequence: TGTGCCAGCAGCTTAGGAGTAGCGGGGGACACAGATACGCAGTATTTT.